This TCR beta chain was profiled in a study of cytotoxic CD8 clonotypes in ibrutinib-treated CLL. Points from the study as a whole: Few clonotypes were public, and these shrank or held steady under treatment. Clonality went up at the time of ibrutinib response, stayed stable in sustained remission, and later dropped back toward its baseline level at progression.

CDR3 size: 17 residues. After removal of 1 base from V and 2 bases from J, the junction contained 2 bases not matched to a gene. CDR1 is SGHRS, CDR2 YFSETQ, per germline. The repertoire was sequenced with immunoSEQ multiplex PCR; TCRdb's copy has only in-frame clones and lacks some. The table has roughly 300,000 clones, roughly 76% seen once. Notes on this clone: Its specificity is unknown.

This TCR was sampled from a human donor with chronic lymphocytic leukemia. The J gene is TRBJ2-6, the V gene TRBV5-1, with 11 nucleotides matching TRBD2. The sequences come from PBMCs, collected at disease progression, from a patient treated with ibrutinib. The CDR3 loop is CASSLLAGGTGANVLTF. As DNA, the CDR3 is TGCGCCAGCAGCTTGTTAGCGGGAGGGACTGGGGCCAACGTCCTGACTTTC.